The sequence of this T cell receptor beta chain was determined in a study of blood T cell repertoires in COVID-19. Turning to the study itself: Samples of COVID-19 (acute and convalescent) were obtained from the United States, Italy and Spain.

Trimming removed 2 bases at V and 4 bases at J, with 11 bases between. This CDR3 has 14 amino acids. The germline gives CDR1 MNHEY, CDR2 SVGEGT. Assay used: immunoSEQ multiplex PCR; TCRdb lists only in-frame clones, some missing. The data contain 270,000 or so clones, just over 85% of them singletons. This clonotype originated in a woman in her twenties or thirties with active or convalescent COVID-19. Input material: peripheral blood. This rearrangement joins TRBV6-2 or TRBV6-3 to TRBJ1-2; D unresolved. CDR3 DNA: TGTGCCAGCAGTTACGAGAGGAGTAGCTATGGCTACACCTTC. Translated: CASSYERSSYGYTF.